This passage covers 29 T cell receptor beta chains from one sample sequenced in a study of blood T cell repertoires in COVID-19. The repertoire was sequenced with immunoSEQ multiplex PCR; TCRdb's copy has only in-frame clones and lacks some. The sample records 180,000 or so clones, 81% being singletons. Sequencing was carried out using peripheral blood. Every receptor here comes from a woman between 40 and 55 years old with COVID-19, enrolled during active disease.

This chain uses TRBV6-1 with TRBJ2-3; no definite D call. Trimming stripped 3 bases from V and 0 bases from J, with 10 bases between. The CDR3 loop spans 15 amino acids. Germline V gives CDR1 MNHNS, CDR2 SASEGT. CDR3 coding DNA: TGTGCCAGCAGTGATAGGCTAGTCAGCACAGATACGCAGTATTTT. It specifies CASSDRLVSTDTQYF.

This chain links TRBV5-1 with TRBJ2-5; 8 positions match TRBD1. Germline CDR1 is SGHRS and CDR2 is YFSETQ. The trim removed 0 bases at V and 5 bases at J, leaving 12 bases unmatched. The length of the CDR3 is 17 residues. The CDR3 DNA follows: TGCGCCAGCAGCTTGGGACAGGGGTGGAGTAGTAGGGAGACCCAGTACTTC. Translated, it gives CASSLGQGWSSRETQYF.

This clone was recorded a few times. The chain uses TRBV7-2 and TRBJ2-7; D is possibly TRBD1 (7 bases). Trimming pared 3 bases from V and 1 base from J, leaving 13 bases between. The CDR3 has 15 amino acids. Germline V CDR1 and CDR2: SGHTA, FQGNSA. The CDR3, as DNA: TGTGCCAGCAGCTTCGGCAGGGGGACTTCCTACGAGCAGTACTTC. Translated: CASSFGRGTSYEQYF.

V is TRBV11-2 and J is TRBJ2-1; TRBD2 matches 14 bases. Germline V lookup: CDR1 SGHAT, CDR2 FQNNGV. The CDR3 length is 14 residues. V shed 4 bases and J 14 bases; nucleotides not matched to a gene: 7. Written as DNA, the CDR3 is TGTGCCAGCAGCTCCAGACTAGCGGGAGGGTTTGAGTTCTTC. As protein: CASSSRLAGGFEFF.

The genes are TRBV7-8 and TRBJ2-7; 10 nucleotides line up with TRBD1. CDR1 SGHVS and CDR2 FQNEAQ come from the germline V gene. The CDR3 has 15 residues. J was trimmed by 6 bases and V by 2 bases; bases with no gene match: 7. The CDR3, as DNA: TGTGCCAGCAGCTTATTCCAGGACAGGGGGTCCGAGCAGTACTTC. It codes for CASSLFQDRGSEQYF.

This chain joins TRBV29-1 and TRBJ2-3; weak D call: TRBD1 (6 bases). Trimming removed 4 bases at V and 7 bases at J, with 15 bases between. The CDR3 covers 13 residues. CDR1 is SQVTM and CDR2 is ANQGSEA in the germline V gene. This CDR3 reads CSVGSLGAYTQYF. CDR3 sequence (DNA): TGCAGCGTTGGATCATTGGGGGCGTATACGCAGTATTTT.

Only a few counts were recorded for this clone. The rearrangement joins TRBV19 to TRBJ2-2, with D tentatively TRBD2 (7 bases). CDR1 and CDR2 (germline): LNHDA, SQIVND (reference sequence). V shed 3 bases and J shed 4 bases, with 12 bases lying between them. This CDR3 is 15 amino acids long. CDR3 DNA: TGTGCCAGTAGTATGGCGGGGGCGATCACCGGGGAGCTGTTTTTT. Translating it yields CASSMAGAITGELFF. The full variable domain, with the rest looked up from reference TRBV19 and TRBJ2-2, is DGGITQSPKYLFRKEGQNVTLSCEQNLNHDAMYWYRQDPGQGLRLIYYSQIVNDFQKGDIAEGYSVSREKKESFPLTVTSAQKNPTAFYLCASSMAGAITGELFFGEGSRLTVL.

The chain uses TRBV11-1 and TRBJ1-1; possible D gene TRBD1, 6 bases. CDR3 length: 14 amino acids. Germline V lookup: CDR1 SGHAT, CDR2 FQDESV (reference sequence). The V and J ends lost 8 bases and 5 bases respectively, with 18 bases between them. In DNA, the CDR3 is TGTGCCAGCGGATCGGGACACCGGGGAACTGAAGCTTTCTTT. Translated: CASGSGHRGTEAFF.

The rearrangement joins TRBV9 to TRBJ2-2; a possible D gene is TRBD1 (6 bases). CDR1 is SGDLS and CDR2 is YYNGEE in the germline V gene. V shed 0 bases and J shed 1 base, with 13 bases lying between them. The CDR3 spans 17 residues. The CDR3 is CASSVGGRGLNTGELFF. CDR3 in DNA: TGTGCCAGCAGCGTAGGTGGCAGGGGCCTGAACACCGGGGAGCTGTTTTTT.

This chain connects TRBV7-3 to TRBJ2-1, with 9 positions matching TRBD2. The V and J ends lost 5 bases and 4 bases, in that order; junction bases with no gene match: 12. CDR3 length: 17 residues. Germline V lookup: CDR1 SGHTA, CDR2 FQGTGA. CDR3 protein: CASSLKPGLALYNEQFF. The CDR3 DNA reads as TGTGCCAGCAGCCTAAAGCCGGGACTAGCTTTATACAATGAGCAGTTCTTC.

The chain employs TRBV19 and TRBJ2-1; 7 bases align to TRBD2. CDR1 is LNHDA, CDR2 SQIVND, per germline (reference sequence). The ends lost 3 bases at V and 7 bases at J; junction bases unmatched: 12. This CDR3 has 16 residues. The CDR3 DNA reads TGTGCCAGTAGTATTATTTGGGGGGAGGGGTCAAATGAGCAGTTCTTC. Its protein product is CASSIIWGEGSNEQFF.

The chain recombines TRBV3-1 (or the pseudogene TRBV3-2) with TRBJ2-2; unclear D gene. The CDR3 sequence is 13 residues long. Germline-derived CDR1 and CDR2 are LGHDT and YNNKEL (reference sequence). V was shortened by 2 bases and J by 6 bases, with 7 bases between the two germline ends. The CDR3 DNA follows: TGTGCCAGCAGCCAAAGTGTAGCCGGGGAGCTGTTTTTT. Translating it yields CASSQSVAGELFF.

The rearrangement links TRBV19 to TRBJ2-3, with 7 bases fitting TRBD1. The V gene end was trimmed by 8 bases and the J gene end by 4 bases; junction bases not matched to a gene: 18. There are 17 residues in the CDR3. Germline-derived CDR1 and CDR2 are LNHDA and SQIVND (reference sequence). In nucleotides, the CDR3 is TGTGCCAGTCCCGAGGGTTTGGGGACAGCTCTGGCAGATACGCAGTATTTT. Its translation: CASPEGLGTALADTQYF.

The V and J genes are TRBV5-4 and TRBJ2-4; D may be TRBD2 (6 bases). The CDR3 runs to 14 residues. Germline-derived CDR1 and CDR2 are SGHNT and YYREEE (reference sequence). Trimming stripped 4 bases from V and 3 bases from J, with 11 bases between. Written as DNA, the CDR3 is TGTGCCAGCAGCCTAGCGAGAGGCAAAAACATTCAGTACTTC. It translates to CASSLARGKNIQYF.

V and J are TRBV14 and TRBJ1-6; D is unresolved. Looked up from germline, CDR1 is SGHDN and CDR2 is FVKESK. V gave up 1 base and J gave up 7 bases, with 8 bases separating them. This CDR3 has 14 residues. CDR3 DNA sequence: TGTGCCAGCAGCCAAGGTCAGACAAATTCACCCCTCCACTTT. It codes for CASSQGQTNSPLHF.

The gene calls are TRBV5-4 and TRBJ2-2; TRBD1 matches 7 bases. In germline, CDR1 is SGHNT, CDR2 YYREEE (reference sequence). V was pared by 4 bases and J by 0 bases, with 3 bases of the junction left unmatched. The CDR3 is 15 amino acids. In DNA, the CDR3 is TGTGCCAGCAGCCTCGACAGGGCGAACACCGGGGAGCTGTTTTTT. It specifies CASSLDRANTGELFF. Together with reference TRBV5-4 and TRBJ2-2, the CDR3 gives the full variable domain: ETGVTQSPTHLIKTRGQQVTLRCSSQSGHNTVSWYQQALGQGPQFIFQYYREEENGRGNFPPRFSGLQFPNYSSELNVNALELDDSALYLCASSLDRANTGELFFGEGSRLTVL.

The rearrangement uses TRBV20-1 and TRBJ2-7; D is undetermined. V dropped 6 bases and J dropped 12 bases, with 18 bases sitting between them. Germline assignment: CDR1 DFQATT and CDR2 SNEGSKA (reference sequence). The CDR3 extends over 11 amino acids. The chain's CDR3 is CSAYSLVSLYF. In DNA, the CDR3 is TGCAGTGCCTATTCTCTAGTTTCGTTGTACTTC.

The DNA of the CDR3 is TGTGCCAGCAGCCTATTTTCGGACACCTCAAATTCACCCCTCCACTTT. Amino acids: CASSLFSDTSNSPLHF. The chain joins TRBV2 to TRBJ1-6; D is possibly TRBD1 (5 bases). Germline values: CDR1 SNHLY, CDR2 FYNNEI. V lost 6 bases, J lost 7 bases, and 19 bases lay in between. This CDR3 is built from 16 residues.

This clone was picked up a small number of times. The chain employs TRBV7-3 and TRBJ2-2; 9 nucleotides align to TRBD2. V was pared by 6 bases and J by 8 bases, with 7 bases of the junction left unmatched. Germline CDR1 is SGHTA and CDR2 is FQGTGA. This CDR3 has 14 residues. The CDR3 nucleotides read TGTGCCAGCAGTCTCATAGCGGGAGCTGGGGAGCTGTTTTTT. Encoded protein: CASSLIAGAGELFF. The whole variable domain, filled in from reference TRBV7-3 and TRBJ2-2, reads GAGVSQTPSNKVTEKGKYVELRCDPISGHTALYWYRQSLGQGPEFLIYFQGTGAADDSGLPNDRFFAVRPEGSVSTLKIQRTERGDSAVYLCASSLIAGAGELFFGEGSRLTVL.

The chain couples TRBV2 to TRBJ2-3; weak D call: TRBD2 (5 bases). The CDR3 length is 16 residues. Trimming took 5 bases from V and 0 from J, leaving 15 bases between them. Germline CDR1 SNHLY, CDR2 FYNNEI. In DNA, the CDR3 is TGTGCCAGCAGTAACGGACTGTCGCTAAGCACAGATACGCAGTATTTT. Protein: CASSNGLSLSTDTQYF.

This chain joins TRBV5-4 and TRBJ2-3; D is possibly TRBD1 (6 bases). Per germline, CDR1 SGHNT and CDR2 YYREEE (reference sequence). The CDR3 runs 15 residues. The V end was cut by 0 bases, the J end by 1 base, with 9 bases between. The CDR3 region is CASSLGRTGTDTQYF. In DNA form, the CDR3 reads TGTGCCAGCAGCTTGGGCAGGACAGGCACAGATACGCAGTATTTT.

This chain joins TRBV5-4 and TRBJ2-1, with no clear D. Germline V gene sequence: CDR1 SGHNT, CDR2 YYREEE (reference sequence). Trimming removed 4 bases from V and 12 bases from J, with 14 bases in between. CDR3 length: 12 residues. The CDR3 DNA follows: TGTGCCAGCAGCGTTCCGCCCGAGGTGCAGTTCTTC. It is translated as CASSVPPEVQFF.

This chain links TRBV18 with TRBJ1-2; the D is unclear. Germline CDR1 and CDR2: KGHSH and LQKENI. The CDR3 length is 14 residues. Trimming shortened V by 6 bases and J by 0 bases, and 11 bases separated the two germline ends. CDR3 sequence (DNA): TGTGCCAGCTCGCCCGACATGGCTAACTATGGCTACACCTTC. It encodes CASSPDMANYGYTF. The variable domain in full, completed from reference TRBV18 and TRBJ1-2, reads NAGVMQNPRHLVRRRGQEARLRCSPMKGHSHVYWYRQLPEEGLKFMVYLQKENIIDESGMPKERFSAEFPKEGPSILRIQQVVRGDSAAYFCASSPDMANYGYTFGSGTRLTVV.

J is TRBJ1-6 and V is TRBV3-1 (or the pseudogene TRBV3-2); D is possibly TRBD1 (6 bases). V shed 4 bases and J shed 10 bases, with 14 bases lying between them. CDR1 and CDR2 from the germline V gene are LGHDT and YNNKEL (reference sequence). The CDR3 length is 14 residues. The chain's CDR3 is CASSPMQGRSPLHF. The DNA for the CDR3 is TGTGCCAGCAGCCCGATGCAGGGGCGGTCACCCCTCCACTTT.

The chain links TRBV9 to TRBJ1-2; D is uncertain. There are 14 residues in the CDR3. Germline assignment: CDR1 SGDLS and CDR2 YYNGEE. Trimming removed 1 base at V and 0 bases at J, with 7 bases between. CDR3 nucleotide sequence: TGTGCCAGCAGCGTAACGGGGACTAACTATGGCTACACCTTC. The encoded protein is CASSVTGTNYGYTF. The entire variable domain, with the rest obtained from reference TRBV9 and TRBJ1-2, is as follows: DSGVTQTPKHLITATGQRVTLRCSPRSGDLSVYWYQQSLDQGLQFLIQYYNGEERAKGNILERFSAQQFPDLHSELNLSSLELGDSALYFCASSVTGTNYGYTFGSGTRLTVV.

Only a few counts were recorded for this clone. The chain combines TRBV30 with TRBJ1-2; D call uncertain. The germline V gene encodes CDR1 GTSNPN and CDR2 SVGIG (reference sequence). The CDR3 extends over 13 amino acids. Trimming took off 4 bases at V and 1 base at J, with 10 bases between the two ends. CDR3 sequence: CAWTREINYGYTF. As DNA, the CDR3 is TGTGCCTGGACCCGGGAAATTAACTATGGCTACACCTTC.

This chain uses TRBV6-6 with TRBJ2-3; unclear D gene. V was pared by 4 bases and J by 0 bases, with 11 bases between. CDR3 length: 15 residues. Germline V gene sequence: CDR1 MNHNY, CDR2 SVGAGI (reference sequence). CDR3 DNA sequence: TGTGCCAGCAGTTCCCCAGACTTTAGCACAGATACGCAGTATTTT. This sequence encodes CASSSPDFSTDTQYF.

V and J are TRBV4-2 and TRBJ2-5; maybe TRBD2 (6 bases). Trimming removed 3 bases at V and 5 bases at J, with 13 bases between. Germline V gene sequence: CDR1 LGHNA, CDR2 YNFKEQ. The CDR3 is 14 residues long. The CDR3 region is CASSQGGDKETQYF. DNA of the CDR3: TGTGCCAGCAGCCAGGGCGGGGATAAGGAGACCCAGTACTTC.

The CDR3 DNA follows: TGTGCCAGCAGTTTATCTTTGACTAGTAGCGAGCAGTACTTC. Translation: CASSLSLTSSEQYF. The chain joins TRBV27 to TRBJ2-7; possibly TRBD2 for D (6 bases). Germline V gene data show CDR1 as MNHEY and CDR2 as SMNVEV (reference sequence). The CDR3 runs to 14 residues. V was cut by 0 bases and J by 6 bases, with 12 bases left in between.